What follows are 7 T cell receptor beta chains derived from one specimen sequenced in a study of blood T cell repertoires in COVID-19. The data were produced by immunoSEQ multiplex PCR, yet TCRdb's version contains in-frame clones alone and is incomplete. The repertoire holds around 160,000 clones, roughly 90% seen once, with 18% in the top ten. The sequenced sample was peripheral blood. These receptors came from a man between 60 and 75 years old with active or convalescent COVID-19.

CDR3 sequence (DNA): TGTGCCAGCAGCGGGGGACTAGCGGGGAATTACAATGAGCAGTTCTTC. As protein: CASSGGLAGNYNEQFF. This chain links TRBV5-4 with TRBJ2-1; 13 bases are a match to TRBD2. The CDR3 is made up of 16 amino acids. From germline, CDR1 is SGHNT and CDR2 YYREEE (reference sequence). V trimming: 4 bases; J trimming: 4 bases; junction bases outside the gene matches: 5.

J is TRBJ2-3 and V is TRBV15; D might be TRBD2 (6 bases). There are 13 residues in the CDR3. Deletions cut 5 bases from V and 5 bases from J, with 11 bases between. Germline V lookup: CDR1 LNHNV, CDR2 YYDKDF (reference sequence). The CDR3 here is CATSARDLDTQYF. CDR3 sequence (DNA): TGTGCCACCAGCGCTCGGGACTTAGATACGCAGTATTTT.

The V gene is TRBV5-1, the J gene TRBJ1-6; maybe TRBD1 (5 bases). CDR3 length equals 12 residues. Trimming removed 7 bases from V and 8 bases from J, with 10 bases in between. From germline, CDR1 is SGHRS and CDR2 YFSETQ. The CDR3 reads CASRQGDSPLHF. Written as DNA, the CDR3 is TGCGCCAGCCGCCAGGGTGATTCACCCCTCCACTTT.

This chain connects TRBV11-1 to TRBJ1-1; tentative D call: TRBD1 (6 bases). The V gene's germline CDR1 is SGHAT and CDR2 FQDESV (reference sequence). This CDR3 region has 14 residues. Trimming pared 3 bases from V and 5 bases from J, leaving 13 bases between. The CDR3 spells CASSFLQGFTEAFF. CDR3 in DNA: TGTGCCAGCAGCTTCCTACAGGGCTTTACTGAAGCTTTCTTT.

The chain has TRBV28 and TRBJ2-4; 9 nucleotides agree with TRBD1. This CDR3 has 16 amino acids. V trimming: 5 bases; J trimming: 0 bases; junction bases outside the gene matches: 5. From germline, CDR1 is MDHEN and CDR2 SYDVKM. Here the CDR3 reads CASSPRQGVAKNIQYF. The CDR3 nucleotides are TGTGCCAGCAGTCCGCGACAGGGGGTAGCCAAAAACATTCAGTACTTC. Looking up the rest from reference TRBV28 and TRBJ2-4 gives the full variable domain: DVKVTQSSRYLVKRTGEKVFLECVQDMDHENMFWYRQDPGLGLRLIYFSYDVKMKEKGDIPEGYSVSREKKERFSLILESASTNQTSMYLCASSPRQGVAKNIQYFGAGTRLSVL.

The CDR3 DNA reads as TGTGCCAGCAGCCGACAGGGGGACACTGAAGCTTTCTTT. This gives the protein CASSRQGDTEAFF. The chain joins TRBV3-1 (or the pseudogene TRBV3-2) to TRBJ1-1, with 9 bases fitting TRBD1. Trimming cost V 4 bases and J 3 bases; bases outside gene matches: 0. Germline CDR1 and CDR2: LGHDT and YNNKEL (reference sequence). CDR3 length: 13 residues.

This sequence joins TRBV30 and TRBJ1-5; the match to TRBD1 covers 10 bases. This CDR3 spans 16 amino acids. V dropped 2 bases and J dropped 3; count of bases not matched to a gene: 7. The germline V gene encodes CDR1 GTSNPN and CDR2 SVGIG (reference sequence). CDR3 DNA: TGTGCCTGGAGTTTTCCCGGGACAGGGGTCAATCAGCCCCAGCATTTT. Residues: CAWSFPGTGVNQPQHF.